This T cell receptor beta chain came from a study of tumor-infiltrating lymphocytes in primary liver carcinoma. Findings and limits, study-wide: CD4+ and CD8+ repertoires could not be compared in these unsorted bulk samples.

Germline DNA was also extracted, with blood RNA taken from unsorted whole blood. Researchers generated TCR beta cDNA from around 510 ng of total RNA, relying on a constant-region primer. Nested multiplex PCR, run for three rounds with slightly modified ARM-PCR, yielded TCR beta libraries. Running nine to ten cycles apiece, the first two PCR rounds relied on TRBV1-TRBV30 forward primers together with a C-beta reverse primer. TCRdb independently ran MiXCR on the multiplex PCR reads; one entry per CDR3 protein. Found here are fewer than 350,000 distinct CDR3 sequences, less than 75% of them singletons; the top ten hold 5.5% to 8%. To note about this clonotype: What it binds is unknown.

Germline V gives CDR1 SQVTM, CDR2 ANQGSEA. V was trimmed by 6 bases and J by 0 bases, leaving 14 bases between them. There are 14 residues in the CDR3. Input material: peripheral blood. The TCR originated in a man aged 40-49 years with primary liver carcinoma and hepatitis B virus infection. The chain couples TRBV29-1 to TRBJ2-5; D is undetermined. The CDR3 loop is CSVAWQSYQETQYF. DNA for the CDR3: TGCAGCGTCGCCTGGCAAAGTTACCAAGAGACCCAGTACTTC.